This T cell receptor (beta chain) was retrieved from a study of T cells in Graves' hyperthyroidism and ophthalmopathy. Background on the study: Staff took peripheral blood when the initial diagnosis was made, before any treatment began.

Germline V gene lookup returns CDR1 SGHKS and CDR2 YYEKEE (reference sequence). CDR3 length: 18 residues. Trimming took 4 bases from V and 0 from J; bases not matched to a gene: 3. This clonotype was detected ten times or more. Its antigen is unknown. Around 10 ml fresh peripheral blood yielded the PBMCs. Study observations and caveats: Blood also carried most thyroid clonotypes expanded above 0.001.

RNA transcripts served as the template for amplifying TCR beta CDR3 regions. First-round RT-PCR with HTBI primers amplified the TCR CDR3 region. TCRdb reanalysed the multiplex PCR reads using MiXCR and keeps one entry per CDR3 protein. The repertoire consists of about 600,000 distinct CDR3 sequences, with approximately 15% occurring once and the leading ten covering over 6%. This chain uses TRBV5-5 with TRBJ2-2, with TRBD2 matching over 16 bases. The sequenced sample was blood. This TCR was recovered from a woman aged 18-29 years with Graves' ophthalmopathy. The CDR3 coding sequence is TGTGCCAGCAGCCTGGGACTAGCGGGAGGGCCGAACACCGGGGAGCTGTTTTTT. It specifies CASSLGLAGGPNTGELFF.